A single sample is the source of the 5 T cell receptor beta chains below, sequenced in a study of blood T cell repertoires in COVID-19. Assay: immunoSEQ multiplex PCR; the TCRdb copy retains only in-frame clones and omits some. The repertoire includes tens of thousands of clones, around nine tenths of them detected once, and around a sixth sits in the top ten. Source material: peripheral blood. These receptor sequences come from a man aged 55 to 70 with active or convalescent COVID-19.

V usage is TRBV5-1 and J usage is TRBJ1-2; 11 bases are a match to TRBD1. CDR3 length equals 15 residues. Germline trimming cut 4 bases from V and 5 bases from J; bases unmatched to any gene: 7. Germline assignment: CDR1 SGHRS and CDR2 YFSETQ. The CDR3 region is CASSGQGASVYGYTF. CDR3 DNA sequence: TGCGCCAGCAGCGGACAGGGGGCGTCTGTTTATGGCTACACCTTC.

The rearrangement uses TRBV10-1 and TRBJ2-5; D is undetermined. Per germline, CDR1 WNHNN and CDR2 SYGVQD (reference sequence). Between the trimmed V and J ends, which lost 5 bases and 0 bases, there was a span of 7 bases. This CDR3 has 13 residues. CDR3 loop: CASSRHHQETQYF. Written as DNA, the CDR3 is TGCGCCAGCAGTCGACACCACCAAGAGACCCAGTACTTC.

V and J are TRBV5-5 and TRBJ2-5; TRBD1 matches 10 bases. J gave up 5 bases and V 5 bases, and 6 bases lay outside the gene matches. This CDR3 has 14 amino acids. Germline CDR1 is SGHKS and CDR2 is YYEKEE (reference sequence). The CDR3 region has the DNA TGTGCCAGCAGGGGGACAGGGGTTCGGGAGACCCAGTACTTC. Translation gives CASRGTGVRETQYF.

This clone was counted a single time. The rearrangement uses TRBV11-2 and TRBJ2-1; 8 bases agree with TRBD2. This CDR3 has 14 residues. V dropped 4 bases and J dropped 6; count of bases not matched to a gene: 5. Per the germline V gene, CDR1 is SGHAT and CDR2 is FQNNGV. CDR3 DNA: TGTGCCAGCAGCTCTCGCAGCGGGGGCAATGAGCAGTTCTTC. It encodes CASSSRSGGNEQFF.

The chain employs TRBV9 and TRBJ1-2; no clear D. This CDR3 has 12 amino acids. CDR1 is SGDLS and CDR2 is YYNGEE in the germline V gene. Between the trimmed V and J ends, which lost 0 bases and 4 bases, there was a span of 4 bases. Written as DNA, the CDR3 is TGTGCCAGCAGCGTAGACAGCTATGGCTACACCTTC. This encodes CASSVDSYGYTF.